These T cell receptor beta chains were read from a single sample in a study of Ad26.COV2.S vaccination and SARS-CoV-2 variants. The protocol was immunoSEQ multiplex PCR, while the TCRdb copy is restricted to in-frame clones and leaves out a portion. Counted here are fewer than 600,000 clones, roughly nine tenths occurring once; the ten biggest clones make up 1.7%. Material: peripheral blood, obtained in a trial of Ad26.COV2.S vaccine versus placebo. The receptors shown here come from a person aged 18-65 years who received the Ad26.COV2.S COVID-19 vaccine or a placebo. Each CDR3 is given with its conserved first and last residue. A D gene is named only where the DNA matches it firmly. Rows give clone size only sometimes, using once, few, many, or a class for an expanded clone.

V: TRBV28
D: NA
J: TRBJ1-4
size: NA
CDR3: CASSLIASVEKLFF
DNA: TGTGCCAGCAGTTTAATTGCTTCAGTTGAAAAACTGTTTTTT

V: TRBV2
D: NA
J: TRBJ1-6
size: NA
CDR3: CASRGSYNSPLHF
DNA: TGTGCCAGCAGAGGATCCTATAATTCACCCCTCCACTTT

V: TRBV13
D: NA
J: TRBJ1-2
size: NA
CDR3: CASSLAQGRWRGYTF
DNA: TGTGCCAGCAGCTTAGCTCAGGGACGGTGGCGCGGCTACACCTTC

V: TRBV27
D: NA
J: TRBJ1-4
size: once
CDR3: CASRPSGTGNEKLFF
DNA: TGTGCCAGCAGACCCTCGGGGACGGGTAATGAAAAACTGTTTTTT

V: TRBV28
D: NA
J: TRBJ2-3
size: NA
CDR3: CASFPRQPLGDTQYF
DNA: TGTGCCAGCTTTCCGCGACAGCCTTTAGGGGATACGCAGTATTTT

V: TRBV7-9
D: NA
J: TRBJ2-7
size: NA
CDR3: CASSSPWQGTARGEQYF
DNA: TGTGCCAGCAGCTCCCCCTGGCAGGGGACCGCTCGGGGCGAGCAGTACTTC

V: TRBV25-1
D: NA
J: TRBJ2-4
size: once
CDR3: CASTLSGSQYF
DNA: TGTGCCAGCACTTTATCCGGGTCTCAGTACTTC

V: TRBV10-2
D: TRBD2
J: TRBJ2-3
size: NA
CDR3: CASREQGLAGAWRTDTQYF
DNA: TGCGCCAGCAGGGAACAAGGACTAGCGGGAGCGTGGCGGACAGATACGCAGTATTTT

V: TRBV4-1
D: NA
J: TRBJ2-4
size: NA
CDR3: CASSQDRLAKNIQYF
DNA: TGCGCCAGCAGCCAAGATAGGTTGGCCAAAAACATTCAGTACTTC

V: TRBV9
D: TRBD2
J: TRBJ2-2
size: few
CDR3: CASSVPSGGNTGELFF
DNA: TGTGCCAGCAGCGTACCTAGCGGGGGGAACACCGGGGAGCTGTTTTTT

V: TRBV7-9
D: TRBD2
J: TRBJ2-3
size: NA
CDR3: CASSFRLAGAATDTQYF
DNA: TGTGCCAGCAGCTTTCGACTAGCGGGAGCGGCGACAGATACGCAGTATTTT

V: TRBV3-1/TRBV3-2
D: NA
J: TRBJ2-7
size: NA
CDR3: CASSPFPLGPYEQYF
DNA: TGTGCCAGCAGCCCCTTCCCCCTGGGACCCTACGAGCAGTACTTC

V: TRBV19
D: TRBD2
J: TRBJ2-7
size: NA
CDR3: CASSPLAGNYEQYF
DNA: TGTGCCAGTAGTCCTCTAGCGGGCAACTACGAGCAGTACTTC

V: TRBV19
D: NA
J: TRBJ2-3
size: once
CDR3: CASSIVVLDTQYF
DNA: TGTGCCAGTAGTATAGTAGTTCTAGATACGCAGTATTTT

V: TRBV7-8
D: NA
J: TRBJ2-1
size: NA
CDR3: CASSPRGANNEQFF
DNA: TGTGCCAGCAGCCCCCGCGGAGCAAACAATGAGCAGTTCTTC

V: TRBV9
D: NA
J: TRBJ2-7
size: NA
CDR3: CASSTTGSEQYF
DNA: TGTGCCAGCAGCACCACAGGGTCCGAGCAGTACTTC

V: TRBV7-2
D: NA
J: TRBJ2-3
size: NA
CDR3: CASSFGPDDTQYF
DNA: TGTGCCAGCAGCTTCGGGCCGGATGATACGCAGTATTTT

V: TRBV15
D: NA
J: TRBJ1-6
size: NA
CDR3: CATSRDRQGNSPLHF
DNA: TGTGCCACCAGCAGAGATAGGCAGGGGAATTCACCCCTCCACTTT

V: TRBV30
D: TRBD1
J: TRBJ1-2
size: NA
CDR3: CAWSSPPNTGAGYTF
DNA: TGTGCCTGGAGTTCCCCCCCAAACACAGGGGCCGGCTACACCTTC

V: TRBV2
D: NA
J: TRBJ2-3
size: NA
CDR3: CASSYNPGVTGTQYF
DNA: TGTGCCAGCAGTTATAACCCCGGGGTTACGGGTACGCAGTATTTT

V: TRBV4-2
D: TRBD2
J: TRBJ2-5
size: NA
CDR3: CASSQVTGTSGRETQYF
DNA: TGTGCCAGCAGCCAAGTAACCGGGACTAGCGGGAGGGAGACCCAGTACTTC

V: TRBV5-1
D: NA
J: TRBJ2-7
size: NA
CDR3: CASSLGRESRSYEQYF
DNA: TGCGCCAGCAGCTTGGGACGGGAGTCTCGTTCCTACGAGCAGTACTTC

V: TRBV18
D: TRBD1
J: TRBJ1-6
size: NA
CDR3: CASSPLGTGGESPLHF
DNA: TGTGCCAGCTCACCACTCGGCACAGGGGGCGAATCACCCCTCCACTTT

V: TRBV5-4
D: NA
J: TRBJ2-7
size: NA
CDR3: CASSRNRVEQYF
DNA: TGTGCCAGCAGCCGAAACAGGGTGGAGCAGTACTTC

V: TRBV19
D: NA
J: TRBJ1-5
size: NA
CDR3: CASSPPGQLTHSNQPQHF
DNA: TGTGCCAGTAGCCCTCCCGGACAGTTAACACATAGCAATCAGCCCCAGCATTTT

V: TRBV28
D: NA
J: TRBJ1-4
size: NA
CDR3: CASSFRVDRQTDEKLFF
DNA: TGTGCCAGCAGCTTCCGCGTTGATAGACAGACTGATGAAAAACTGTTTTTT

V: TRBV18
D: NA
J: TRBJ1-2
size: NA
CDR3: CASSPDEDYGYTF
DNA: TGTGCCAGCTCACCCGACGAGGACTATGGCTACACCTTC

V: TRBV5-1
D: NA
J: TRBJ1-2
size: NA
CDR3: CASTLGGNEAGYTF
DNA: TGCGCCAGCACCCTGGGGGGGAATGAGGCTGGCTACACCTTC

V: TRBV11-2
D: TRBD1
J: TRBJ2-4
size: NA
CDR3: CASSLVGGQSIAKNIQYF
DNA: TGTGCCAGCAGCTTAGTTGGGGGACAGTCAATAGCCAAAAACATTCAGTACTTC

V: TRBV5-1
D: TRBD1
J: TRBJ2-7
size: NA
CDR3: CASRSGTGALAYEQYF
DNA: TGCGCCAGCAGGAGTGGTACAGGGGCCCTTGCCTACGAGCAGTACTTC

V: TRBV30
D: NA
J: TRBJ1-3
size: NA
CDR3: CAWTIPGHYSGNTIYF
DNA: TGTGCCTGGACCATCCCGGGACACTACTCTGGAAACACCATATATTTT

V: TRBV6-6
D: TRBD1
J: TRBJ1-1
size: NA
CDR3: CASRNKAGTANTEAFF
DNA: TGTGCCAGCAGGAATAAAGCCGGGACAGCGAACACTGAAGCTTTCTTT

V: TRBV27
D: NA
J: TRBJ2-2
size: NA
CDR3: CASTEQGNTGELFF
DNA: TGTGCCAGCACCGAACAGGGGAACACCGGGGAGCTGTTTTTT

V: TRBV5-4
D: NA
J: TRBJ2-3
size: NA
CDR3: CASSLDSAHTQYF
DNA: TGTGCCAGCAGCTTGGATAGCGCCCATACGCAGTATTTT

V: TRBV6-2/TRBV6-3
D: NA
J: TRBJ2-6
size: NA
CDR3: CASSLDRVYDKRGSFSGANVLTF
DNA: TGTGCCAGCAGCCTGGATAGGGTCTATGATAAACGGGGGTCCTTCTCTGGGGCCAACGTCCTGACTTTC

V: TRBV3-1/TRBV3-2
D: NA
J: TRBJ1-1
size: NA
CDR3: CASSQVSGGTEAFF
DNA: TGTGCCAGCAGCCAAGTTTCGGGCGGCACTGAAGCTTTCTTT

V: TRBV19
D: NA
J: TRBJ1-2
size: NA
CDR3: CASSLRQALYTF
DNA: TGTGCCAGTAGTTTACGACAGGCCCTCTACACCTTC

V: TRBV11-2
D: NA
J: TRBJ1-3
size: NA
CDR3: CASSLRGALSGNTIYF
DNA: TGTGCCAGCAGCTTGAGGGGAGCTCTCTCTGGAAACACCATATATTTT

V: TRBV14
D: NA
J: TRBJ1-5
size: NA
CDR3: CASSQSGGSNQPQHF
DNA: TGTGCCAGCAGCCAGTCGGGTGGAAGCAATCAGCCCCAGCATTTT

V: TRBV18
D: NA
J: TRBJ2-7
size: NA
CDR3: CASSPAGHIYEQYF
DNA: TGTGCCAGCTCACCGGCAGGACATATCTACGAGCAGTACTTC

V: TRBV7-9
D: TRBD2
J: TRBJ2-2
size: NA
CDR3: CASSPGLAGASNTGELFF
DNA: TGTGCCAGCAGCCCGGGACTAGCGGGGGCCTCGAACACCGGGGAGCTGTTTTTT

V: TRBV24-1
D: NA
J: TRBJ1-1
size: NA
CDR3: CATSPGTSSNTEAFF
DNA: TGTGCCACCAGTCCCGGGACAAGCTCGAACACTGAAGCTTTCTTT

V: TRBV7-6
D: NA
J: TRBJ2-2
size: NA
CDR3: CASSTTNLGSGELFF
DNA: TGTGCCAGCAGCACCACGAACTTAGGATCCGGGGAGCTGTTTTTT

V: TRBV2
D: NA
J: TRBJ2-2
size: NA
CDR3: CASIHPVAGQAGELFF
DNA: TGTGCCAGCATCCATCCTGTAGCGGGACAGGCCGGGGAGCTGTTTTTT

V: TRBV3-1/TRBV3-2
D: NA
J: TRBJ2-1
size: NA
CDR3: CASSRAYNEQFF
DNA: TGTGCCAGCAGCCGAGCCTACAATGAGCAGTTCTTC

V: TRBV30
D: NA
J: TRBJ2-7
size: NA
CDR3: CAWSVGRRDKEYF
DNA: TGTGCCTGGAGTGTAGGTCGTAGGGACAAGGAGTACTTC

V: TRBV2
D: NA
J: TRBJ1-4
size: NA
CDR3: CASSRDSTNEKLFF
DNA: TGTGCCAGCAGTCGAGACTCAACTAATGAAAAACTGTTTTTT

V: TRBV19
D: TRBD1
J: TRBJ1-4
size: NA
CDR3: CASARPTGGNEKLFF
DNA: TGTGCCAGCGCCAGACCGACAGGGGGTAATGAAAAACTGTTTTTT

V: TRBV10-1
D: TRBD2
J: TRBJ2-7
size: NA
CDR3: CASSEGASGPYEQYF
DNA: TGCGCCAGCAGTGAGGGGGCTAGCGGCCCTTACGAGCAGTACTTC

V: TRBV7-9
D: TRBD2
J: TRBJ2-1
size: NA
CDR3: CASSSRSGGPVSEQFF
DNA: TGTGCCAGCAGCTCTCGGTCGGGGGGGCCGGTTAGTGAGCAGTTCTTC

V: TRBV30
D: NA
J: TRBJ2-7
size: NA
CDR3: CAWVGSYEQYF
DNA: TGTGCCTGGGTAGGATCCTACGAGCAGTACTTC